Listed below are T cell receptor beta chains from one sample, sequenced in a study of blood T cell repertoires in COVID-19. TCRdb's copy holds only in-frame clones and misses some; the assay was immunoSEQ multiplex PCR. The sample records fewer than 500,000 clones, around 89% being singletons. Sequenced: PBMCs or T cells enriched from blood (not recorded which). Every receptor here comes from a man aged 30 to 45 who had recovered from COVID-19. The CDR3 runs from the conserved cysteine through the conserved F or W. The D gene is left open where the match is weak. The size of a clone is reported for some rows only, either as once, few or many, or as a class for expanded clones.

size: NA
D: TRBD2
V: TRBV12-5
J: TRBJ2-7
CDR3: CASGLGLATGEQYF
DNA: TGTGCTAGTGGTTTGGGACTAGCGACCGGCGAGCAGTACTTC

size: NA
D: NA
V: TRBV29-1
J: TRBJ2-2
CDR3: CSVTGTANTGELFF
DNA: TGCAGCGTTACCGGGACTGCGAACACCGGGGAGCTGTTTTTT

size: NA
D: TRBD2
V: TRBV9
J: TRBJ2-7
CDR3: CASSGTSGASSYEQYF
DNA: TGTGCCAGCAGCGGTACTAGCGGAGCGAGCTCCTACGAGCAGTACTTC

size: NA
D: NA
V: TRBV2
J: TRBJ1-5
CDR3: CASSGQVGQPQHF
DNA: TGTGCCAGCAGTGGACAGGTTGGCCAGCCCCAGCATTTT

size: NA
D: TRBD1
V: TRBV6-5
J: TRBJ2-7
CDR3: CASSLTGSSYEQYF
DNA: TGTGCCAGCAGCTTGACAGGGAGCTCCTACGAGCAGTACTTC

size: NA
D: NA
V: TRBV28
J: TRBJ2-5
CDR3: CASSPPRSGETQYF
DNA: TGTGCCAGCAGTCCTCCTAGGAGCGGAGAGACCCAGTACTTC

size: NA
D: NA
V: TRBV18
J: TRBJ2-5
CDR3: CASSPGTQETQYF
DNA: TGTGCCAGCTCACCGGGGACTCAAGAGACCCAGTACTTC

size: NA
D: NA
V: TRBV6-1
J: TRBJ1-2
CDR3: CASSEYGDPPPNGYTF
DNA: TGTGCCAGCAGTGAATACGGGGATCCTCCTCCTAATGGCTACACCTTC

size: NA
D: TRBD2
V: TRBV10-3
J: TRBJ2-3
CDR3: CAISVRTSGSSTDTQYF
DNA: TGTGCCATCAGTGTTAGGACTAGCGGGAGCAGCACAGATACGCAGTATTTT

size: NA
D: NA
V: TRBV4-1
J: TRBJ2-7
CDR3: CASSQVFTAPQEQYF
DNA: TGCGCCAGCAGCCAAGTCTTTACTGCCCCCCAAGAGCAGTACTTC

size: once
D: TRBD2
V: TRBV2
J: TRBJ2-7
CDR3: CASKAERDYYEQYF
DNA: TGTGCCAGCAAAGCGGAGCGGGACTACTACGAGCAGTACTTC